The 16 T cell receptor beta chains below come from one sample, sequenced in a study of blood T cell repertoires in COVID-19. Generated by immunoSEQ multiplex PCR, the TCRdb table keeps only in-frame clones and is missing some. The sample consists of about 100,000 clones, approximately 80% of them appearing once. Sequenced: peripheral blood. These receptors came from a human donor in a cohort sampled during active COVID-19.

The chain carries TRBV29-1 and TRBJ1-2, with TRBD1 matching 10 bases. Losses at the gene ends were 0 bases for V and 7 bases for J; bases not matched to a gene: 11. CDR3 length: 16 residues. CDR1 is SQVTM, CDR2 ANQGSEA, per germline. The DNA of the CDR3 is TGCAGCGTTGAAGATAGGAACCGGGACAGGGGAGGTGGCTACACCTTC. This codes for CSVEDRNRDRGGGYTF. Using reference TRBV29-1 and TRBJ1-2 for the parts outside the CDR3, the full variable domain is SAVISQKPSRDICQRGTSLTIQCQVDSQVTMMFWYRQQPGQSLTLIATANQGSEATYESGFVIDKFPISRPNLTFSTLTVSNMSPEDSSIYLCSVEDRNRDRGGGYTFGSGTRLTVV.

This chain connects TRBV2 to TRBJ1-6, with 9 bases fitting TRBD1. The trim removed 11 bases at V and 7 bases at J, leaving 3 bases unmatched. Germline CDR1 and CDR2: SNHLY and FYNNEI. This CDR3 contains 12 residues. Written as DNA, the CDR3 is TGTGCCGGGGGACAGGGAAATTCACCCCTCCACTTT. Protein: CAGGQGNSPLHF.

The rearrangement uses TRBV7-9 and TRBJ2-7; D ambiguous. V lost 1 base to trimming and J lost 5 bases, with 9 bases between them. The CDR3 consists of 13 residues. Germline values: CDR1 SEHNR, CDR2 FQNEAQ (reference sequence). The CDR3 loop is CASSLVSQNEQYF. Here the CDR3 DNA reads TGTGCCAGCAGCTTAGTATCCCAGAACGAGCAGTACTTC.

The V gene is TRBV6-5, the J gene TRBJ2-7, with D perhaps matching TRBD1 (6 bases). Per germline, CDR1 MNHEY and CDR2 SVGAGI. The CDR3 length is 14 residues. The ends were cut back, 5 bases at V and 4 bases at J, with 15 bases in the middle. CDR3 residues: CASSQTTGPYEQYF. The CDR3 DNA reads TGTGCCAGCAGTCAAACGACAGGCCCGTACGAGCAGTACTTC.

This clone came up once. This sequence joins TRBV6-6 and TRBJ2-7; 7 bases align to TRBD1. The V gene's germline CDR1 is MNHNY and CDR2 SVGAGI (reference sequence). The CDR3 extends over 13 amino acids. The ends lost 0 bases at V and 13 bases at J; junction bases unmatched: 9. CDR3 nucleotides: TGTGCCAGCAGTTACTCGAGCGACAGGGTGACATACTTC. It translates to CASSYSSDRVTYF.

The table lists this clone with a few counts. The J gene is TRBJ1-6, the V gene TRBV10-1; maybe TRBD1 (5 bases). The CDR3 extends over 14 amino acids. The ends were cut back, 3 bases at V and 10 bases at J, with 13 bases in the middle. CDR1 is WNHNN, CDR2 SYGVQD, per germline (reference sequence). CDR3 DNA: TGCGCCAGCAGTGATGGGGCCTTAGGATCACCCCTCCACTTT. It is translated as CASSDGALGSPLHF.

The CDR3 coding sequence is TGTGCCAGCAGTGCCGGGAGGCGGTACCCCTACGAGCAGTACTTC. It translates to CASSAGRRYPYEQYF. The V call is TRBV28, the J call TRBJ2-7; 7 positions agree with TRBD2. CDR3 length: 15 residues. V was clipped by 5 bases and J by 2 bases; unmatched bases: 9. Germline CDR1 and CDR2: MDHEN and SYDVKM.

This clone was detected only once. The gene calls are TRBV5-1 and TRBJ2-3; 12 bases align to TRBD2. CDR3 length: 19 amino acids. Germline values: CDR1 SGHRS, CDR2 YFSETQ. V shed 0 bases, J shed 2 bases, and the junction held 10 bases outside the gene matches. The CDR3 loop is CASSLVPTGLAGTTDTQYF. The CDR3 DNA follows: TGCGCCAGCAGCTTGGTACCAACCGGACTAGCGGGGACCACAGATACGCAGTATTTT.

The V gene is TRBV3-1 (or the pseudogene TRBV3-2), the J gene TRBJ2-3; D unclear. This CDR3 spans 13 amino acids. Trimming took off 1 base at V and 4 bases at J, with 6 bases between the two ends. Per the germline V gene, CDR1 is LGHDT and CDR2 is YNNKEL (reference sequence). CDR3 bases: TGTGCCAGCAGCCAAGTTAATCCAGATACGCAGTATTTT. Amino acid sequence: CASSQVNPDTQYF.

This chain uses TRBV11-2 with TRBJ2-1; TRBD2 matches 10 bases. The J segment lost 3 bases and the V segment lost 4 bases, leaving 15 bases of the junction unmatched. The CDR3 is 19 amino acids. CDR1 is SGHAT, CDR2 FQNNGV, per germline. The CDR3 DNA reads as TGTGCCAGCAGCTATCCCCGAGGACTAGCGGAGAGAATCTACAATGAGCAGTTCTTC. The encoded protein is CASSYPRGLAERIYNEQFF.

This clone was seen just once. V and J are TRBV4-1 and TRBJ2-3; 8 positions agree with TRBD2. The J segment lost 5 bases and the V segment lost 5 bases, leaving 6 bases of the junction unmatched. Germline V gives CDR1 MGHRA, CDR2 YSYEKL. This CDR3 region has 14 residues. CDR3 residues: CASSSGGAGDTQYF. In nucleotides, the CDR3 is TGCGCCAGCAGCTCCGGGGGGGCTGGAGATACGCAGTATTTT.

CDR3 DNA: TGTGCCAGCAGGCGTCAGGGTGGGTGGACTGAAGCTTTCTTT. Translating gives CASRRQGGWTEAFF. The rearrangement uses TRBV2 and TRBJ1-1; maybe TRBD1 (5 bases). V gave up 6 bases and J gave up 5 bases, with 16 bases separating them. Germline assignment: CDR1 SNHLY and CDR2 FYNNEI. The length of the CDR3 is 14 residues.

This chain links TRBV28 with TRBJ2-4; 7 bases fit TRBD2. The CDR3 sequence is 17 residues long. CDR1 and CDR2 (germline): MDHEN, SYDVKM. With V trimmed by 5 bases and J by 0 bases, 10 bases remained unmatched. The CDR3 region is CASSGGEGPRAKNIQYF. The CDR3 DNA reads as TGTGCCAGCAGTGGGGGGGAGGGCCCTCGAGCCAAAAACATTCAGTACTTC.

The gene calls are TRBV2 and TRBJ1-4; the D is unclear. CDR1 is SNHLY, CDR2 FYNNEI, per germline. Trimming left V 7 bases short and J 5 bases short, with 17 bases between. The CDR3 is 15 residues long. CDR3 DNA sequence: TGTGCCAGCAACGAGGACGGAGGACCAAATGAAAAACTGTTTTTT. Translating gives CASNEDGGPNEKLFF.

This chain links TRBV2 with TRBJ2-3, with 7 nucleotides matching TRBD1. The CDR3 length is 14 residues. The germline CDR1 and CDR2 sequences are SNHLY and FYNNEI. The J segment lost 4 bases and the V segment lost 3 bases, leaving 4 bases of the junction unmatched. The CDR3 region has the DNA TGTGCCAGCAGTGAGGACAGGTCCTCAGATACGCAGTATTTT. It specifies CASSEDRSSDTQYF.

The genes are TRBV28 and TRBJ1-4; the match to TRBD1 covers 9 bases. The length of the CDR3 is 14 residues. CDR1 is MDHEN, CDR2 SYDVKM, per germline. V was clipped by 5 bases and J by 8 bases; unmatched bases: 6. The CDR3 here is CASSLQGAGEKLFF. The CDR3 nucleotides are TGTGCCAGCAGTCTACAGGGGGCGGGGGAAAAACTGTTTTTT.